The entry below describes one T cell receptor (beta chain). Its antigen remains unidentified. This specimen comes from a study of OX40 agonist ivuxolimab in advanced cancers. At the level of the study: Treatment received earlier with anti-PD-1, anti-PD-L1 or anti-CTLA-4 agents was allowed, and 40% had some. Study-wide findings and caveats: The average count of expanded clones was higher among CD8+ T cells than among CD4+.

TCRdb keeps only in-frame clones here, not all; method: immunoSEQ multiplex PCR. The repertoire holds 70,000 or so clones, with roughly 92% as singletons. The material was CD4+ or CD8+ T cells sorted from blood, obtained in a trial of the OX40 agonist ivuxolimab. The sequence was collected from an adult with an advanced solid tumor such as melanoma, head and neck, liver or kidney cancer.

CDR3 sequence: CASSSSFNTEAFF. The CDR3 DNA follows: TGTGCCAGCAGCTCCTCGTTCAACACTGAAGCTTTCTTT. The chain links TRBV6-6 to TRBJ1-1; D unclear. The germline V gene encodes CDR1 MNHNY and CDR2 SVGAGI (reference sequence). The V and J ends lost 6 bases and 2 bases respectively, with 10 bases between them. The CDR3 extends over 13 amino acids.